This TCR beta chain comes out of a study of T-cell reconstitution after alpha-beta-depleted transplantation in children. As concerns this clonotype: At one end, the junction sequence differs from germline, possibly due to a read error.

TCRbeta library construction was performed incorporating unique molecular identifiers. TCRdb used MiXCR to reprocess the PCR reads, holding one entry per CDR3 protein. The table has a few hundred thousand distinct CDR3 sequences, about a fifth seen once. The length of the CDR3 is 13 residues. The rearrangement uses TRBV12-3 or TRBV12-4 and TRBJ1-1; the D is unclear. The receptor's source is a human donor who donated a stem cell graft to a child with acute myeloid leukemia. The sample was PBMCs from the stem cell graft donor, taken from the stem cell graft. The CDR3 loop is CATSPRGDTEAFF. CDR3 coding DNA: TGTGCCACCAGTCCCCGGGGAGACACTGAAGCTTTCTTT.